What follows are 27 T cell receptor beta chains derived from one specimen sequenced in a study of T-cell memory formation after mild COVID-19. TCRdb itself ran the 5' RACE reads through MiXCR, one entry per CDR3 protein. The table has 89,000 or so distinct CDR3 sequences, over 10% seen once. The material sequenced was PBMCs or a T cell subset sorted from them (not recorded which). The receptors originated from a man in his late teens or twenties who had mild COVID-19 (a few samples of this study predate the infection). Cell type and time point are not known.

The gene calls are TRBV27 and TRBJ2-7, with a weak D call TRBD2 (5 bases). The ends were cut back, 4 bases at V and 2 bases at J, with 12 bases in the middle. Germline V gives CDR1 MNHEY, CDR2 SMNVEV (reference sequence). The CDR3 loop spans 14 amino acids. In DNA form, the CDR3 reads TGTGCCAGCAGTTCGGGGATTCGGACCTACGAGCAGTACTTC. This gives the protein CASSSGIRTYEQYF.

The chain is built from TRBV15 and TRBJ2-5; no definite D call. The CDR3 totals 15 residues. Trimming pared 1 base from V and 2 bases from J, leaving 11 bases between. Germline values: CDR1 LNHNV, CDR2 YYDKDF (reference sequence). The DNA for the CDR3 is TGTGCCACCAGCAGAGTAGGGAACCCACAAGAGACCCAGTACTTC. This sequence encodes CATSRVGNPQETQYF.

The CDR3 protein is CASSGAGQGSYEQYV. The CDR3 DNA is TGTGCCAGCAGCGGGGCAGGACAGGGCTCCTACGAGCAGTACGTC. J is TRBJ2-7 and V is TRBV5-6, with 8 bases that match TRBD1. CDR3 size: 15 residues. Germline V lookup: CDR1 SGHDT, CDR2 YYEEEE. The J segment lost 0 bases and the V segment lost 4 bases, leaving 6 bases of the junction unmatched.

This clonotype was found a few times. CDR3 sequence (DNA): TGTGCCAGCAGCTTAACAGGGAGAACTGAAGCTTTCTTT. Its translation is CASSLTGRTEAFF. This rearrangement joins TRBV7-6 to TRBJ1-1; a possible D gene is TRBD1 (6 bases). Germline V CDR1 and CDR2: SGHVS, FNYEAQ. Deletions cut 2 bases from V and 5 bases from J, with 9 bases between. The CDR3 consists of 13 residues. Supplemented by reference TRBV7-6 and TRBJ1-1, the full variable domain reads GAGVSQSPRYKVTKRGQDVALRCDPISGHVSLYWYRQALGQGPEFLTYFNYEAQQDKSGLPNDRFSAERPEGSISTLTIQRTEQRDSAMYRCASSLTGRTEAFFGQGTRLTVV.

This clonotype was found a few times. The genes are TRBV29-1 and TRBJ2-5; no definite D call. This CDR3 contains 14 residues. CDR1 is SQVTM and CDR2 is ANQGSEA in the germline V gene. V gave up 3 bases and J gave up 1 base, with 12 bases separating them. For the CDR3, the DNA is TGCAGCGTTGAGGCTGCAGACCTCCAAGAGACCCAGTACTTC. Translated: CSVEAADLQETQYF.

Written as DNA, the CDR3 is TGTGCCAGCATCCCTAGACCCGGGGCGGCCTACGAGCAGTACGTC. It codes for CASIPRPGAAYEQYV. The chain joins TRBV7-8 to TRBJ2-7; D is possibly TRBD1 or TRBD2 (5 bases each). The ends were cut back, 7 bases at V and 2 bases at J, with 18 bases in the middle. Germline CDR1 and CDR2: SGHVS and FQNEAQ. The CDR3 covers 15 residues.

This clonotype has more than one count but fewer than ten. The rearrangement uses TRBV29-1 and TRBJ2-5; the match to TRBD2 covers 11 bases. The CDR3 runs to 13 residues. The germline V gene encodes CDR1 SQVTM and CDR2 ANQGSEA. V shed 7 bases and J 9 bases; nucleotides not matched to a gene: 10. CDR3 loop: CSAVAGGPRAQYF. CDR3 nucleotides: TGCAGCGCCGTAGCGGGGGGGCCGAGAGCCCAGTACTTC.

In its sample, this clonotype was seen a few times. This CDR3 reads CASSLGYNQETQYF. The DNA of the CDR3 is TGTGCCAGCAGCTTGGGGTATAACCAAGAGACCCAGTACTTC. This chain joins TRBV7-3 and TRBJ2-5; D remains unclear. This CDR3 is 14 amino acids long. Per the germline V gene, CDR1 is SGHTA and CDR2 is FQGTGA. V was clipped by 3 bases and J by 0 bases, with 8 bases between them.

This sequence joins TRBV6-6 and TRBJ1-5, with D possibly being TRBD1 (5 bases). Germline CDR1 and CDR2: MNHNY and SVGAGI (reference sequence). The CDR3 length is 14 residues. The ends were cut back, 5 bases at V and 5 bases at J, with 13 bases in the middle. The CDR3 loop reads CASSPTGVDQPQHF. The CDR3, as DNA: TGTGCCAGCAGTCCCACGGGGGTTGATCAGCCCCAGCATTTT.

This chain joins TRBV6-5 and TRBJ1-2; TRBD1 is a possible D gene (6 bases). In germline, CDR1 is MNHEY, CDR2 SVGAGI. The V and J ends lost 2 bases and 1 base respectively, with 11 bases between them. The CDR3 totals 15 residues. CDR3 coding DNA: TGTGCCAGCAGTTACGTCCCGGACAGTAACTATGGCTACACCTTC. Translation gives CASSYVPDSNYGYTF.

This clonotype was seen a few times. J is TRBJ2-7 and V is TRBV10-3, with a tentative D call TRBD1 (6 bases). V was trimmed by 4 bases and J by 6 bases, leaving 13 bases between them. From germline, CDR1 is ENHRY and CDR2 SYGVKD. This CDR3 has 13 amino acids. CDR3 protein: CAISAIRGGEQYV. In DNA, the CDR3 is TGTGCCATCAGTGCGATACGAGGGGGCGAGCAGTACGTC.

The table lists this clonotype with a count of one. The rearrangement links TRBV11-2 to TRBJ2-3, with 7 nucleotides matching TRBD2. V trimming: 1 base; J trimming: 1 base; junction bases outside the gene matches: 5. Germline assignment: CDR1 SGHAT and CDR2 FQNNGV. This CDR3 spans 16 amino acids. The CDR3: CASSLVASGGTDTQYF. For the CDR3, the DNA is TGTGCCAGCAGCTTAGTTGCTAGCGGAGGCACAGATACGCAGTATTTT.

At least ten counts were recorded for this clonotype. The chain is built from TRBV12-5 and TRBJ2-2; unclear D gene. Germline V lookup: CDR1 LGHNT, CDR2 FRNRAP. The CDR3 is 15 residues long. The V gene lost 2 bases and the J gene lost 0 bases, with 7 bases spanning the gap. CDR3 residues: CASGLLRANTGELFF. CDR3 sequence (DNA): TGTGCTAGTGGTTTGCTCAGAGCGAACACCGGGGAGCTGTTTTTT.

This chain uses TRBV27 with TRBJ2-7, with TRBD2 matching over 8 bases. CDR1 is MNHEY, CDR2 SMNVEV, per germline (reference sequence). Unmatched junction bases numbered 7, after V lost 4 bases and J lost 5 bases. The CDR3 loop spans 14 amino acids. The CDR3 nucleotides read TGTGCCAGCAGTTCCGGGGGGGCCGGGAACGAGCAGTACTTC. Translating gives CASSSGGAGNEQYF.

The rearrangement links TRBV4-1 to TRBJ2-5; D not certain. This CDR3 comprises 13 residues. V was cut by 3 bases and J by 1 base, with 6 bases left in between. CDR1 and CDR2 from the germline V gene are MGHRA and YSYEKL. CDR3 sequence (DNA): TGCGCCAGCAGCCACCTACTCCAAGAGACCCAGTACTTC. Translation gives CASSHLLQETQYF.

This rearrangement joins TRBV20-1 to TRBJ2-5; TRBD1 matches 7 bases. V trimming: 4 bases; J trimming: 4 bases; junction bases outside the gene matches: 12. The germline CDR1 and CDR2 sequences are DFQATT and SNEGSKA (reference sequence). The CDR3 loop spans 15 amino acids. As DNA, the CDR3 is TGCAGTGCTACAACTGCCGGACAGGAACCAGAGACCCAGTACTTC. Translating gives CSATTAGQEPETQYF.

Ten or more counts support this clonotype. The chain employs TRBV11-2 and TRBJ2-5; D not resolved. The CDR3 length is 13 residues. Germline CDR1 SGHAT, CDR2 FQNNGV. The V end was cut by 6 bases, the J end by 1 base, with 9 bases between. The chain's CDR3 is CASRVATQETQYF. In DNA form, the CDR3 reads TGTGCCAGCAGAGTGGCGACCCAAGAGACCCAGTACTTC.

In this sample, this clonotype turned up many times. V and J are TRBV7-8 and TRBJ2-4; 7 bases fit TRBD2. The CDR3 runs to 16 residues. Germline CDR1 SGHVS, CDR2 FQNEAQ. V dropped 2 bases and J dropped 5; count of bases not matched to a gene: 9. DNA for the CDR3: TGTGCCAGCAGCTTATGGTATAGCGGGCCCGAAAACATTCAGTACTTC. It encodes CASSLWYSGPENIQYF.

The rearrangement links TRBV4-1 to TRBJ2-7; 10 positions agree with TRBD1. CDR1 and CDR2 (germline): MGHRA, YSYEKL. The ends lost 3 bases at V and 3 bases at J; junction bases unmatched: 5. The CDR3 spans 15 residues. DNA for the CDR3: TGCGCCAGCAGCCAGGGGACAGGGGAGAGCTACGAGCAGTACTTC. As protein: CASSQGTGESYEQYF.

The chain uses TRBV19 and TRBJ2-1; the match to TRBD1 covers 9 bases. Looked up from germline, CDR1 is LNHDA and CDR2 is SQIVND (reference sequence). This CDR3 contains 15 residues. Unmatched junction bases numbered 5, after V lost 3 bases and J lost 5 bases. The CDR3 region has the DNA TGTGCCAGTAGTATGGGGACAGGGAAGAACAATGAGCAGTTCTTC. This codes for CASSMGTGKNNEQFF. The full variable domain, its missing parts supplied by reference TRBV19 and TRBJ2-1, is DGGITQSPKYLFRKEGQNVTLSCEQNLNHDAMYWYRQDPGQGLRLIYYSQIVNDFQKGDIAEGYSVSREKKESFPLTVTSAQKNPTAFYLCASSMGTGKNNEQFFGPGTRLTVL.

The chain has TRBV4-3 and TRBJ2-5, with 8 positions matching TRBD2. The length of the CDR3 is 16 residues. Trimming took 0 bases from V and 3 from J; bases not matched to a gene: 6. The germline gives CDR1 LGHNA, CDR2 YSLEER. CDR3 DNA sequence: TGCGCCAGCAGCCAAGATCACGGGGGGGCAGAAGAGACCCAGTACTTC. Translated: CASSQDHGGAEETQYF.

This clonotype was picked up a small number of times. The rearrangement links TRBV28 to TRBJ2-7, with 10 positions matching TRBD1. CDR3 size: 15 residues. Germline V lookup: CDR1 MDHEN, CDR2 SYDVKM. The trim removed 1 base at V and 3 bases at J, leaving 3 bases unmatched. In DNA, the CDR3 is TGTGCCAGCAGTTTATTCGGGACAGGGGTCTACGAGCAGTACTTC. Amino acids: CASSLFGTGVYEQYF. The whole variable domain, filled in from reference TRBV28 and TRBJ2-7, reads DVKVTQSSRYLVKRTGEKVFLECVQDMDHENMFWYRQDPGLGLRLIYFSYDVKMKEKGDIPEGYSVSREKKERFSLILESASTNQTSMYLCASSLFGTGVYEQYFGPGTRLTVT.

This chain links TRBV5-4 with TRBJ2-1; D possibly matches TRBD1 or TRBD2 (5 bases each). The V gene's germline CDR1 is SGHNT and CDR2 YYREEE (reference sequence). V shed 4 bases and J shed 0 bases, with 8 bases lying between them. This CDR3 has 14 residues. As DNA, the CDR3 is TGTGCCAGCAGCGGGGGTAGCTCCTACAATGAGCAGTTCTTC. Protein: CASSGGSSYNEQFF.

Comment on this clonotype: This may be a read error: a much more frequent sequence differs by one nucleotide. The chain combines TRBV5-1 with TRBJ1-1; 7 nucleotides agree with TRBD1. The CDR3 runs to 16 residues. Germline V gene sequence: CDR1 SGHRS, CDR2 YFSETQ. The CDR3 DNA follows: TGCCCCGCTACAAGCGGGACAGAAGAACCAAACACTGAAGCTTTATTT. Its translation is CPATSGTEEPNTEALF. Filled out from reference TRBV5-1 and TRBJ1-1, the complete variable domain reads KAGVTQTPRYLIKTRGQQVTLSCSPISGHRSVSWYQQTPGQGLQFLFEYFSETQRNKGNFPGRFSGRQFSNSRSEMNVSTLELGDSALYLCPATSGTEEPNTEALFGQGTRLTVV.

A single count supports this clonotype. The chain combines TRBV28 with TRBJ2-7; TRBD1 matches 8 bases. The CDR3 sequence is 16 residues long. The germline V gene encodes CDR1 MDHEN and CDR2 SYDVKM. Trimming removed 5 bases from V and 6 bases from J; junction bases left unmatched: 15. The CDR3 coding sequence is TGTGCCAGCAGTCCCCAAGGGCTTCAGGGGGCAGGCGAGCAGTACTTC. Protein sequence: CASSPQGLQGAGEQYF.

This chain uses TRBV28 with TRBJ2-7; 7 nucleotides agree with TRBD1. The CDR3 is made up of 15 amino acids. Germline-derived CDR1 and CDR2 are MDHEN and SYDVKM. CDR3 nucleotide sequence: TGTGCCAGCAGACCCGACAGGGTTATTACCTACGAGCAGTACGTT. The encoded protein is CASRPDRVITYEQYV.

The V gene is TRBV7-7, the J gene TRBJ2-5; 8 bases map to TRBD1. This CDR3 contains 14 residues. V lost 3 bases, J lost 1 base, and 1 base stayed unmatched. Per germline, CDR1 SSHAT and CDR2 FNYEAQ (reference sequence). The CDR3 nucleotides are TGTGCCAGCAGCTTCGGACAGGGCCAAGAGACCCAGTACTTC. This sequence encodes CASSFGQGQETQYF.